This T cell receptor (beta chain) was profiled in a study of post-analysis software for immune sequencing data. Study-level points and caveats: The authors found that F measure strongly co-clustered same-batch samples. There were several TRBV segments more frequent in patients than controls, and TRBV5-6, TRBV5-1 and TRBV20-1 were among them. Patients with multiple sclerosis recorded significantly lower normalized Chao1 diversity than controls, the study found.

Each TCR beta cDNA library carried unique molecular identifiers. It was from roughly 1 to 10 million T cells that about 500,000 cDNA molecules came. TCRdb redid the calling of the PCR reads with MiXCR, one entry per CDR3 protein. The repertoire has a few hundred thousand distinct CDR3 sequences, 30% to 45% of them found once; the top ten carry roughly 13%. This clonotype was seen a few times. The target antigen is unknown. Per the germline V gene, CDR1 is LGHDT and CDR2 is YNNKEL (reference sequence). V shed 3 bases and J shed 5 bases, with 18 bases lying between them. The CDR3 runs to 16 residues. This TCR came from a girl aged 10 to 17 with multiple sclerosis. The specimen sequenced was blood. The V gene is TRBV3-1, the J gene TRBJ2-3, with D perhaps assigned TRBD1 or TRBD2 (5 bases each). CDR3 bases: TGTGCCAGCAGCCAGGGGACCGGGGTCCGACGAGATACGCAGTATTTT. It codes for CASSQGTGVRRDTQYF.